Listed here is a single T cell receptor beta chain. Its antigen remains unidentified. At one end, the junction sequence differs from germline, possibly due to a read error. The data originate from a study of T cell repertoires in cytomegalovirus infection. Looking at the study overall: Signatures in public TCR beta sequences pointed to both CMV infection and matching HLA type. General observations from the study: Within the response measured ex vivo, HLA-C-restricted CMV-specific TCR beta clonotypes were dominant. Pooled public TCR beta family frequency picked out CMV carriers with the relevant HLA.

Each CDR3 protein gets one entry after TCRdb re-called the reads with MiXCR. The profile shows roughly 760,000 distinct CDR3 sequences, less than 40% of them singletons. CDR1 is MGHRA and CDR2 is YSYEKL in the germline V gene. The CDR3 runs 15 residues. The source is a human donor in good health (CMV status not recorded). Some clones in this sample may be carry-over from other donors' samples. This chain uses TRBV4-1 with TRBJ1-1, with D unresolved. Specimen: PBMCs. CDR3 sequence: CASSQEDRRNSEAFF. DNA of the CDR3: TGCGCCAGCAGCCAAGAGGATAGGCGGAACAGTGAAGCTTTCTTT.